One T cell receptor (beta chain) is described in this entry. No antigen is known for it. This sample stems from a study of vaccination and CD4 T cells after COVID-19. At the level of the study: Vaccination of participants consisted of two doses of either BNT162b2 or mRNA-1273 vaccine. Controls used CEFX viral epitopes (positive), HIV-1 Nef peptides (negative), or no peptide.

Sequencing of cultured CD4+ T cell DNA used the Oncomine TCR Beta short-read assay. Using the QIAamp micro DNA kit, genomic DNA was extracted from the CD4+ T cells that had been cultured. Each CDR3 protein gets one entry after TCRdb re-called the PCR reads with MiXCR. In the table there are 15,000 or so distinct CDR3 sequences, around 80% of which are singletons. Treatment reported: 10-day PBMC culture with coronavirus spike peptide pools or control peptides (ViraFEST assay). This receptor was obtained from a human donor who had recovered from COVID-19. The sample was CD4+ T cells from blood, cultured in vitro.

The CDR3 DNA sequence: TGTGCCAGCAGTTATTTAGCCCAGCCCCAGCATTTT. It specifies CASSYLAQPQHF. This chain links TRBV6-2 or TRBV6-3 with TRBJ1-5; no definite D call. The CDR3 has 12 amino acids. Trimming took off 3 bases at V and 7 bases at J, with 7 bases between the two ends. Germline V gene lookup returns CDR1 MNHEY and CDR2 SVGEGT.